This T cell receptor beta chain was identified during a study of blood T cell repertoires in COVID-19. The table came from immunoSEQ multiplex PCR; TCRdb's copy has only in-frame clones and leaves some out. The table lists over 45,000 clones, 80% to 90% of them singletons. This CDR3 is built from 16 residues. Germline V gives CDR1 SGHAT, CDR2 FQNNGV. V was pared by 1 base and J by 0 bases, with 12 bases between. Sequencing used peripheral blood. The TCR originated in a man in his forties with acute or convalescent COVID-19. This chain connects TRBV11-2 to TRBJ1-2; D is ambiguous. DNA of the CDR3: TGTGCCAGCAGCTTAGGTGCGACACGATCTAACTATGGCTACACCTTC. Its translation is CASSLGATRSNYGYTF.